The 31 T cell receptor beta chains below all came from one sample that was sequenced in a study of blood T cells in healthy people across ages. Using a J-beta primer mix together with a sample-barcoded 5' primer, a second PCR was run for roughly 7 to 12 cycles. MiXCR, run by TCRdb on the 5' RACE reads, gives a single entry per CDR3 protein. Counted here are around 670,000 distinct CDR3 sequences, approximately 30% occurring once; the ten biggest clones make up approximately 14%. The sample consisted of blood. All receptors derive from a woman over 75 in good health.

On this clonotype itself: This may be a read error, as it is one base from a much larger clone. J is TRBJ2-3 and V is TRBV12-3 or TRBV12-4; weak D call: TRBD2 (5 bases). The CDR3 runs to 15 residues. Here the CDR3 DNA reads TGTGCCAGCAGTTTCGGCAGCTCTAGCACAGATGCGCAGTATTTT. It is translated as CASSFGSSSTDAQYF.

This clonotype has more than one count but fewer than ten. The chain is built from TRBV19 and TRBJ1-5, with 8 bases lining up with TRBD1. The CDR3 length is 13 residues. J was trimmed by 4 bases and V by 9 bases; bases with no gene match: 5. Germline lookup yields CDR1 LNHDA and CDR2 SQIVND (reference sequence). The CDR3 sequence is CASADRGNQPQHF. The CDR3 DNA sequence: TGTGCCAGCGCTGACAGGGGAAATCAGCCCCAGCATTTT.

The rearrangement uses TRBV6-5 and TRBJ1-2; the D gene is possibly TRBD1 (6 bases). Germline V gene data show CDR1 as MNHEY and CDR2 as SVGAGI. V gave up 2 bases and J gave up 8 bases, with 18 bases separating them. This CDR3 is built from 15 residues. The CDR3, as DNA: TGTGCCAGCAGTTACCGAGATCGGGACATCCGCGGCTACACCTTC. This codes for CASSYRDRDIRGYTF.

The CDR3 bases are TGTGCCAGCAGTTCCGGGACGGGGGGCAGAGATACGCAGTATTTT. Translated, it gives CASSSGTGGRDTQYF. This chain joins TRBV12-3 or TRBV12-4 and TRBJ2-3; D perhaps matches TRBD2 (7 bases). CDR3 size: 15 residues. V lost 4 bases, J lost 5 bases, and 16 bases lay in between.

Notes on this clonotype: This may come from a read error, since a much larger clone is one base off. The V call is TRBV20-1, the J call TRBJ2-1, with D perhaps TRBD2 (7 bases). Germline assignment: CDR1 DFQATT and CDR2 SNEGSKA (reference sequence). The CDR3 contains 12 residues. CDR3 in DNA: TGCAGTGCCAGAGGGGGAGGGCCCGGGCAGTTCTTC. It translates to CSARGGGPGQFF.

The sample holds a few counts of this clonotype. A much larger clone lies one base from this, so it may be a read error. The chain employs TRBV10-3 and TRBJ2-3; D possibly corresponds to TRBD1 (6 bases). This CDR3 contains 15 residues. Per germline, CDR1 ENHRY and CDR2 SYGVKD. Deletions cut 8 bases from V and 1 base from J, with 16 bases between. The CDR3 reads CAIARGRGGTDTQYF. Written as DNA, the CDR3 is TGTGCCATCGCCCGGGGCAGGGGTGGCACAGATACGCAGTATTTT.

This chain joins TRBV19 and TRBJ2-5; D remains unclear. The assigned J gene may be wrong: the sequence end matches TRBJ2-7 better. The V gene's germline CDR1 is LNHDA and CDR2 SQIVND (reference sequence). The CDR3 sequence is 15 residues long. Here the CDR3 DNA reads TGTGCCAGTAGTAAGTTAGGAGTGCCGACCTACGAGCAGTACTTC. Translating gives CASSKLGVPTYEQYF.

As to this clonotype: A much larger clone differs from this one at a single base, so this may be a read error. This chain connects TRBV7-2 to TRBJ2-5; D call uncertain. This CDR3 contains 13 residues. Germline V gives CDR1 SGHTA, CDR2 FQGNSA. Trimming cost V 5 bases and J 11 bases, with 18 bases left between them. DNA of the CDR3: TGTGCCAGCAGCCCCAATATCTACAATGAGCAGTACTTC. Translation gives CASSPNIYNEQYF.

This clonotype was recorded many times. This chain connects TRBV4-1 to TRBJ2-7; 13 bases match TRBD2. The CDR3 covers 15 residues. The germline V gene encodes CDR1 MGHRA and CDR2 YSYEKL. Losses at the gene ends were 4 bases for V and 7 bases for J; bases not matched to a gene: 7. The CDR3 nucleotides are TGCGCCAGCAGCCCGGGACTAGCGGGGCCCTTGGAGCAGTACTTC. Translated: CASSPGLAGPLEQYF.

The CDR3, as DNA: TGTGCCAGCAGCCTCGGGACAGAAGAAGCTTTCTTT. Residues: CASSLGTEEAFF. The rearrangement links TRBV14 to TRBJ1-1, with 7 nucleotides matching TRBD1. Germline V CDR1 and CDR2: SGHDN, FVKESK. The junction had 4 bases not matched to a gene; V was cut back by 4 bases and J by 8 bases. This CDR3 has 12 amino acids.

With respect to this clonotype: One end of the junction varies from germline; a read error may be responsible. V and J are TRBV5-1 and TRBJ2-5; D might be TRBD2 (6 bases). This CDR3 is 16 amino acids long. Germline-derived CDR1 and CDR2 are SGHRS and YFSETQ. The CDR3 reads CARSLDGGSGQETQYF. In DNA, the CDR3 is TGCGCCCGCAGCTTGGATGGAGGGAGCGGTCAAGAGACCCAGTACTTC.

In its sample, this clonotype was seen many times. The chain links TRBV29-1 to TRBJ2-3; 9 nucleotides align to TRBD2. The CDR3 spans 14 residues. The J segment lost 4 bases and the V segment lost 4 bases, leaving 6 bases of the junction unmatched. The V gene's germline CDR1 is SQVTM and CDR2 ANQGSEA. CDR3 sequence reads: CSVVGRGGSDTQYF. Written as DNA, the CDR3 is TGCAGCGTTGTCGGGCGGGGGGGTTCAGATACGCAGTATTTT.

This rearrangement joins TRBV7-2 to TRBJ2-2, with D possibly matching TRBD2 (5 bases). Germline CDR1 and CDR2: SGHTA and FQGNSA. V was cut by 0 bases and J by 8 bases, with 7 bases left in between. The CDR3 sequence is 13 residues long. The CDR3 DNA follows: TGTGCCAGCAGCTTAGCGTCGGGAGGGGAGCTGTTTTTT. Its translation is CASSLASGGELFF.

V and J are TRBV18 and TRBJ1-2; no clear D gene. This CDR3 has 15 residues. Germline V gene lookup returns CDR1 KGHSH and CDR2 LQKENI. Trimming left V 2 bases short and J 0 bases short, with 10 bases between. The CDR3 region has the DNA TGTGCCAGCTCACCAGATCCGGGAGCTAACTATGGCTACACCTTC. As protein: CASSPDPGANYGYTF. Filled out from reference TRBV18 and TRBJ1-2, the complete variable domain reads NAGVMQNPRHLVRRRGQEARLRCSPMKGHSHVYWYRQLPEEGLKFMVYLQKENIIDESGMPKERFSAEFPKEGPSILRIQQVVRGDSAAYFCASSPDPGANYGYTFGSGTRLTVV.

The V gene is TRBV30, the J gene TRBJ2-7, with TRBD2 identical over 10 bases. CDR1 GTSNPN and CDR2 SVGIG come from the germline V gene (reference sequence). J gave up 6 bases and V 0 bases, and 8 bases lay outside the gene matches. CDR3 length equals 15 residues. CDR3 in DNA: TGTGCCTGGAGTGTGGTCCTAGCGGGGGCTGTCGAGCAGTACTTC. Its protein product is CAWSVVLAGAVEQYF.

The rearrangement links TRBV20-1 to TRBJ2-1; D is ambiguous. CDR3 length equals 12 residues. V was trimmed by 3 bases and J by 4 bases, leaving 7 bases between them. Germline-derived CDR1 and CDR2 are DFQATT and SNEGSKA (reference sequence). CDR3 loop: CSASTLYNEQFF. The CDR3 DNA sequence: TGCAGTGCTAGTACGCTTTACAATGAGCAGTTCTTC.

The gene calls are TRBV6-2 or TRBV6-3 and TRBJ1-2, with D possibly TRBD1 on 5 matching bases. V dropped 7 bases and J dropped 7 bases, with 19 bases sitting between them. Germline loops: CDR1 MNHEY, CDR2 SVGEGT. The CDR3 length is 14 residues. In DNA, the CDR3 is TGTGCCAGCACTAGTTCAGGGAATTGGGCTGGCTACACCTTC. Translation: CASTSSGNWAGYTF.

Worth noting for this clonotype: A much bigger clone sits one base away, suggesting this may be a read error. The rearrangement joins TRBV6-5 to TRBJ2-3, with TRBD2 as a possible D gene (6 bases). The germline gives CDR1 MNHEY, CDR2 SVGAGI. This CDR3 region has 15 residues. The CDR3 reads CASSLLGTETDAQYF. DNA of the CDR3: TGTGCCAGCAGTCTACTGGGGACTGAAACAGATGCGCAGTATTTT.

This chain links TRBV9 with TRBJ2-3; D may match TRBD1 or TRBD2 (5 bases each). The CDR3 length is 15 residues. V lost 0 bases to trimming and J lost 4 bases, with 12 bases between them. Looked up from germline, CDR1 is SGDLS and CDR2 is YYNGEE. CDR3 sequence reads: CASSVGGFTADTQYF. The CDR3 DNA is TGTGCCAGCAGCGTAGGGGGGTTCACAGCAGATACGCAGTATTTT.

The V call is TRBV12-3 or TRBV12-4, the J call TRBJ2-7; 7 bases are a match to TRBD1. Trimming cost V 5 bases and J 5 bases; bases outside gene matches: 6. This CDR3 spans 13 amino acids. The CDR3 DNA sequence: TGTGCCAGCAGTGCTGGACAGGACGACGAGCAGTACTTC. Amino acids: CASSAGQDDEQYF.

This clonotype showed up many times. CDR3 sequence: CASSTWTDQQGTQYF. DNA for the CDR3: TGTGCCAGCAGCACCTGGACGGATCAACAGGGTACGCAGTATTTT. V is TRBV7-9 and J is TRBJ2-3; D possibly corresponds to TRBD1 (6 bases). CDR1 SEHNR and CDR2 FQNEAQ come from the germline V gene (reference sequence). This CDR3 contains 15 residues. Trimming cost V 5 bases and J 8 bases, with 20 bases left between them. The full variable domain, with the rest looked up from reference TRBV7-9 and TRBJ2-3, is DTGVSQNPRHKITKRGQNVTFRCDPISEHNRLYWYRQTLGQGPEFLTYFQNEAQLEKSRLLSDRFSAERPKGSFSTLEIQRTEQGDSAMYLCASSTWTDQQGTQYFGPGTRLTVL.

Only a few counts were recorded for this clonotype. The chain joins TRBV9 to TRBJ2-2; no clear D. Germline V gene sequence: CDR1 SGDLS, CDR2 YYNGEE. There are 14 residues in the CDR3. The V and J ends lost 0 bases and 5 bases respectively, with 8 bases between them. CDR3 in DNA: TGTGCCAGCAGCGTAGGAGGAGTGACCGGGGAGCTGTTTTTT. It codes for CASSVGGVTGELFF.

This clonotype was picked up many times. The CDR3 region is CSVDGLNYGYTF. The CDR3 region has the DNA TGCAGCGTTGATGGCCTGAACTATGGCTACACCTTC. This chain joins TRBV29-1 and TRBJ1-2; D is unresolved. Germline CDR1 and CDR2: SQVTM and ANQGSEA. The V gene lost 3 bases and the J gene lost 2 bases, with 7 bases spanning the gap. The CDR3 contains 12 residues.

The chain is built from TRBV12-3 or TRBV12-4 and TRBJ2-3, with TRBD2 matching 8 bases. Trimming at V came to 2 bases and at J to 4 bases, leaving 5 bases not matched to a gene. The CDR3 extends over 15 amino acids. This chain's CDR3 is CASSLIGRGADTQYF. DNA for the CDR3: TGTGCCAGCAGTTTAATCGGGAGGGGCGCAGATACGCAGTATTTT.

This clonotype was found many times. The gene calls are TRBV12-3 or TRBV12-4 and TRBJ1-2; D is unclear. V lost 1 base, J lost 4 bases, and 4 bases lay in between. This CDR3 comprises 12 residues. CDR3 loop: CASSLESYGYTF. The CDR3 DNA sequence: TGTGCCAGCAGTTTAGAGAGCTATGGCTACACCTTC.

On this clonotype: A much larger clone is a single base away; this may be a read error. The chain couples TRBV4-2 to TRBJ2-1; 9 bases are shared with TRBD2. The J call may be in error: the DNA end matches TRBJ2-7 better. This CDR3 spans 18 amino acids. Looked up from germline, CDR1 is LGHNA and CDR2 is YNFKEQ. CDR3 sequence: CASSQVSGGTQDHNEQYF. The CDR3, as DNA: TGTGCCAGCAGCCAAGTTAGCGGGGGAACCCAAGACCACAATGAGCAGTACTTC.

This rearrangement joins TRBV9 to TRBJ1-2, with 12 positions matching TRBD1. Germline V lookup: CDR1 SGDLS, CDR2 YYNGEE. Trimming at V came to 0 bases and at J to 3 bases, leaving 12 bases not matched to a gene. The CDR3 is made up of 19 amino acids. CDR3 DNA sequence: TGTGCCAGCAGCGTAGCTACCCGGGACAGGGGGCTGAGCGACTATGGCTACACCTTC. Encoded protein: CASSVATRDRGLSDYGYTF. Full variable domain (outside the CDR3, taken from reference TRBV9 and TRBJ1-2): DSGVTQTPKHLITATGQRVTLRCSPRSGDLSVYWYQQSLDQGLQFLIQYYNGEERAKGNILERFSAQQFPDLHSELNLSSLELGDSALYFCASSVATRDRGLSDYGYTFGSGTRLTVV.

A remark on this clonotype: A read error may be the cause here, since a much bigger clone is one base away. The V call is TRBV20-1, the J call TRBJ2-1; D not certain. From germline, CDR1 is DFQATT and CDR2 SNEGSKA (reference sequence). The ends were cut back, 0 bases at V and 6 bases at J, with 12 bases in the middle. This CDR3 region has 14 residues. This CDR3 reads CSARDLTVVNEQFF. CDR3 sequence (DNA): TGCAGTGCTAGAGATTTAACAGTCGTCAATGAGCAGTTCTTC.

The chain combines TRBV5-1 with TRBJ2-4, with D maybe TRBD2 (6 bases). CDR3 length equals 13 residues. The V gene lost 3 bases and the J gene lost 13 bases, with 17 bases spanning the gap. Germline V gives CDR1 SGHRS, CDR2 YFSETQ. The DNA of the CDR3 is TGCGCCAGCAGCTCGGGACTCCCCAAGTGGCAGTACTTC. It is translated as CASSSGLPKWQYF.

This clonotype was seen only once. Since a much larger clone is just one base distant, this may be a read error. J is TRBJ2-2 and V is TRBV29-1; 9 nucleotides line up with TRBD1. With 3 bases clipped from V and 8 bases from J, the junction kept 7 bases outside the gene matches. The CDR3 loop spans 14 amino acids. The germline V gene encodes CDR1 SQVTM and CDR2 ANQGSEA. CDR3 sequence: CSVEAGQGTGELFF. The CDR3 nucleotides read TGCAGCGTTGAGGCGGGACAGGGTACGGGGGAGCTGTTTTTT.

A few counts support this clonotype. This chain links TRBV6-2 or TRBV6-3 with TRBJ2-5; 7 bases map to TRBD1. The CDR3 has 14 residues. Germline V lookup: CDR1 MNHEY, CDR2 SVGEGT. With 7 bases clipped from V and 4 bases from J, the junction kept 9 bases outside the gene matches. The CDR3 bases are TGTGCCAGCAACCTTTACAGGGGAGTAGAGACCCAGTACTTC. Protein: CASNLYRGVETQYF.